Shown below are 27 T cell receptor beta chains from a single sample sequenced in a study of shared clonotypes between healthy human individuals. The method was immunoSEQ multiplex PCR; TCRdb's version includes in-frame clones alone and lacks a portion of them. The sample yields about 560,000 clones, roughly four fifths seen once. Specimen: PBMCs. All receptors derive from a woman between 40 and 55 years old in good health. Some clones in this sample may be carry-over from other donors' samples.

This clone was observed a few times. The J gene is TRBJ2-2, the V gene TRBV9, with 10 bases fitting TRBD2. The V gene's germline CDR1 is SGDLS and CDR2 YYNGEE. The CDR3 sequence is 17 residues long. After removal of 4 bases from V and 6 bases from J, the junction contained 12 bases not matched to a gene. The CDR3 nucleotides read TGTGCCAGCAGCAAAAGAACTAGCGGGACGTTCCCCGGGGAGCTGTTTTTT. Protein product: CASSKRTSGTFPGELFF.

The CDR3 DNA sequence: TGTGCCACCTCATGGGGGGAGAACACTGAAGCTTTCTTT. This sequence encodes CATSWGENTEAFF. J is TRBJ1-1 and V is TRBV6-5; perhaps TRBD1 as D (5 bases). V was shortened by 10 bases and J by 1 base, with 13 bases between the two germline ends. CDR1 is MNHEY and CDR2 is SVGAGI in the germline V gene. The CDR3 runs 13 residues.

The chain employs TRBV7-3 and TRBJ2-3, with D possibly being TRBD1 (6 bases). The CDR3 length is 15 residues. Per the germline V gene, CDR1 is SGHTA and CDR2 is FQGTGA. Between the trimmed V and J ends, which lost 2 bases and 3 bases, there was a span of 12 bases. Here the CDR3 reads CASSLGRGITDTQYF. The CDR3 bases are TGTGCCAGCAGCTTAGGCAGGGGTATTACAGATACGCAGTATTTT.

V and J are TRBV11-2 and TRBJ2-1, with 7 bases that match TRBD2. Trimming removed 6 bases from V and 8 bases from J; junction bases left unmatched: 13. CDR3 length equals 15 residues. CDR1 is SGHAT, CDR2 FQNNGV, per germline. This CDR3 reads CASSQLANLLDEQFF. The CDR3 coding sequence is TGTGCCAGCAGTCAACTAGCGAATCTCCTCGATGAGCAGTTCTTC.

This chain joins TRBV2 and TRBJ1-3; a possible D gene is TRBD1 (6 bases). Germline V gene sequence: CDR1 SNHLY, CDR2 FYNNEI. This CDR3 comprises 13 residues. The germline V and J ends were trimmed by 8 bases and 4 bases, with 12 bases remaining between them. The CDR3 protein is CASRGTRGNTIYF. CDR3 in DNA: TGTGCCAGCCGAGGGACAAGGGGAAACACCATATATTTT.

The chain links TRBV18 to TRBJ1-2; D is uncertain. Looked up from germline, CDR1 is KGHSH and CDR2 is LQKENI. The CDR3 contains 12 residues. V was cut by 6 bases and J by 4 bases, with 9 bases left in between. This chain's CDR3 is CASSDGTYGYTF. For the CDR3, the DNA is TGTGCCAGCTCCGATGGAACCTATGGCTACACCTTC.

Regarding this clone: With only one base between it and a far larger clone, this is likely a read error. The sample has other DNA sequences that encode this CDR3 too. The V gene is TRBV7-9, the J gene TRBJ1-1; the D gene is possibly TRBD1 (5 bases). The CDR3 is 13 residues long. The V gene lost 5 bases and the J gene lost 1 base, with 8 bases spanning the gap. Germline V gene lookup returns CDR1 SEHNR and CDR2 FQNEAQ (reference sequence). The CDR3: CASSPGQNTEAFF. The DNA for the CDR3 is TGTGCCAGCAGCCCCGGACAGAACACTGAAGCTTTCTTT.

J is TRBJ1-2 and V is TRBV4-2; unclear D gene. CDR1 and CDR2 (germline): LGHNA, YNFKEQ. The CDR3 spans 16 residues. V was cut by 5 bases and J by 4 bases, with 20 bases left in between. The CDR3 DNA is TGTGCCAGCAGCAATGTTCGCAAAGGAAAGACCTATGGCTACACCTTC. This sequence encodes CASSNVRKGKTYGYTF.

The genes are TRBV7-9 and TRBJ2-4, with D possibly being TRBD2 (6 bases). Per the germline V gene, CDR1 is SEHNR and CDR2 is FQNEAQ (reference sequence). V was shortened by 6 bases and J by 0 bases, with 21 bases between the two germline ends. The CDR3 runs 18 residues. The CDR3 nucleotides read TGTGCCAGCAGTGGGAGGACGGGAACGGGGGTAGCCAAAAACATTCAGTACTTC. This encodes CASSGRTGTGVAKNIQYF.

As to this clone: The same CDR3 arises from other DNA sequences in this sample as well. V usage is TRBV4-1 and J usage is TRBJ2-3; D possibly corresponds to TRBD2 (5 bases). The V end was cut by 0 bases, the J end by 0 bases, with 10 bases between. The CDR3 consists of 16 residues. CDR1 and CDR2 from the germline V gene are MGHRA and YSYEKL. The CDR3 here is CASSQDGRTSTDTQYF. CDR3 nucleotide sequence: TGCGCCAGCAGCCAAGATGGGCGGACTAGCACAGATACGCAGTATTTT.

J is TRBJ1-5 and V is TRBV7-8, with D unresolved. Trimming cost V 3 bases and J 0 bases, with 12 bases left between them. The length of the CDR3 is 16 residues. Germline CDR1 and CDR2: SGHVS and FQNEAQ. CDR3 coding DNA: TGTGCCAGCAGCTTTTCGACACAAATTAGCAATCAGCCCCAGCATTTT. This translates into CASSFSTQISNQPQHF.

The chain has TRBV4-2 and TRBJ1-2; 8 bases map to TRBD1. CDR3 length: 18 residues. V trimming: 0 bases; J trimming: 4 bases; junction bases outside the gene matches: 13. In germline, CDR1 is LGHNA, CDR2 YNFKEQ. CDR3 region: CASSQDPLQGGSVYGYTF. As DNA, the CDR3 is TGTGCCAGCAGCCAAGACCCTCTACAGGGGGGGTCCGTCTATGGCTACACCTTC.

J is TRBJ2-5 and V is TRBV6-6, with TRBD2 as a possible D gene (6 bases). Germline V gives CDR1 MNHNY, CDR2 SVGAGI (reference sequence). The CDR3 is made up of 14 amino acids. V lost 0 bases to trimming and J lost 7 bases, with 12 bases between them. The CDR3 DNA is TGTGCCAGCAGTTACTCTCAAATCGGGGGGACCCAGTACTTC. Amino acids: CASSYSQIGGTQYF.

This clone was observed a handful of times. The chain uses TRBV28 and TRBJ2-1, with D perhaps TRBD1 (10 bases). In germline, CDR1 is MDHEN, CDR2 SYDVKM. There are 20 residues in the CDR3. The V and J ends lost 6 bases and 2 bases respectively, with 29 bases between them. CDR3 in DNA: TGTGCCAGCAGCACCGACAGGGGGCGCGGCGGGAGGGGGACCTACAATGAGCAGTTCTTC. It translates to CASSTDRGRGGRGTYNEQFF.

The V call is TRBV29-1, the J call TRBJ2-5; TRBD2 matches at 9 bases. The end of the DNA aligns better with TRBJ2-7, so the J call may be wrong. Germline CDR1 SQVTM, CDR2 ANQGSEA. This CDR3 spans 15 amino acids. The CDR3 protein is CSVRIAGVMAYEQYF. The DNA for the CDR3 is TGCAGCGTCCGTATAGCGGGAGTGATGGCCTACGAGCAGTACTTC.

This clone has just one count. One end of the junction is discordant with germline, which a read error may explain. The chain is built from TRBV9 and TRBJ1-1; a weak D match, TRBD1 (5 bases). This CDR3 comprises 16 residues. From germline, CDR1 is SGDLS and CDR2 YYNGEE. As DNA, the CDR3 is TGTGCCAGCGGCGTCGGACGGGGGGTTAGGAACACTGAAGCTTTCTTT. It codes for CASGVGRGVRNTEAFF.

The chain recombines TRBV10-2 with TRBJ2-3; tentative D call: TRBD2 (5 bases). The CDR3 is 14 residues long. Germline V gives CDR1 WSHSY, CDR2 SAAADI. Deletions cut 3 bases from V and 4 bases from J, with 11 bases between. CDR3 bases: TGCGCCAGCAGTGATGGAGCGGAGGCAGATACGCAGTATTTT. This encodes CASSDGAEADTQYF.

The rearrangement links TRBV29-1 to TRBJ1-1; D not certain. CDR1 is SQVTM and CDR2 is ANQGSEA in the germline V gene. The ends were cut back, 7 bases at V and 5 bases at J, with 17 bases in the middle. The CDR3 length is 13 residues. CDR3 protein: CSGILDVGTEAFF. The DNA of the CDR3 is TGCAGCGGCATTTTGGATGTGGGGACTGAAGCTTTCTTT.

The chain is built from TRBV5-1 and TRBJ1-2; 9 bases are shared with TRBD1. Germline V gene sequence: CDR1 SGHRS, CDR2 YFSETQ. This CDR3 contains 14 residues. V shed 4 bases, J shed 8 bases, and the junction held 9 bases outside the gene matches. The CDR3 reads CASSLGQGVGGYTF. The CDR3 nucleotides read TGCGCCAGCAGCCTGGGACAGGGAGTAGGAGGCTACACCTTC. Full variable domain (missing parts from reference TRBV5-1 and TRBJ1-2): KAGVTQTPRYLIKTRGQQVTLSCSPISGHRSVSWYQQTPGQGLQFLFEYFSETQRNKGNFPGRFSGRQFSNSRSEMNVSTLELGDSALYLCASSLGQGVGGYTFGSGTRLTVV.

The chain employs TRBV15 and TRBJ1-4; D perhaps matches TRBD1 (6 bases). Germline-derived CDR1 and CDR2 are LNHNV and YYDKDF (reference sequence). This CDR3 contains 15 residues. V was cut by 0 bases and J by 7 bases, with 12 bases left in between. The CDR3 loop is CATSRDSGTSEKLFF. CDR3 nucleotide sequence: TGTGCCACCAGCAGAGATTCCGGGACAAGTGAAAAACTGTTTTTT.

The chain joins TRBV7-8 to TRBJ1-1, with D tentatively TRBD1 (5 bases). The V end was cut by 0 bases, the J end by 6 bases, with 8 bases between. CDR3 length: 13 amino acids. CDR1 and CDR2 (germline): SGHVS, FQNEAQ. The chain's CDR3 is CASSLAIRAEAFF. DNA for the CDR3: TGTGCCAGCAGCTTAGCCATCAGGGCTGAAGCTTTCTTT.

The CDR3 coding sequence is TGTGCCATCAGTGCAGGGGACGTAAGCTACGAGCAGTACTTC. It is translated as CAISAGDVSYEQYF. The J gene is TRBJ2-7, the V gene TRBV10-3; TRBD1 might be the D (6 bases). The CDR3 extends over 14 amino acids. CDR1 is ENHRY and CDR2 is SYGVKD in the germline V gene. The V end lost 4 bases, the J end lost 3 bases, and 13 bases lay between the germline ends.

On this clone itself: Other DNA sequences in this sample translate to the same CDR3. The gene calls are TRBV28 and TRBJ2-3, with no clear D. Germline CDR1 reads MDHEN; CDR2 reads SYDVKM. The V and J ends lost 2 bases and 3 bases respectively, with 6 bases between them. There are 13 residues in the CDR3. This CDR3 reads CASSLPRTDTQYF. The CDR3, as DNA: TGTGCCAGCAGTTTACCCCGTACAGATACGCAGTATTTT.

The sample holds many counts of this clone. This chain joins TRBV20-1 and TRBJ2-5; D is uncertain. Trimming pared 6 bases from V and 5 bases from J, leaving 7 bases between. This CDR3 region has 10 residues. Germline values: CDR1 DFQATT, CDR2 SNEGSKA (reference sequence). Written as DNA, the CDR3 is TGCAGTGCCCTGGGGGAGACCCAGTACTTC. This translates into CSALGETQYF.

V gene TRBV15 combines with J gene TRBJ1-5, with D possibly TRBD1 on 6 matching bases. The V gene lost 3 bases and the J gene lost 0 bases, with 21 bases spanning the gap. The CDR3 loop spans 19 amino acids. Per the germline V gene, CDR1 is LNHNV and CDR2 is YYDKDF (reference sequence). CDR3 in amino acids: CATSRGATGASYSNQPQHF. The CDR3 coding sequence is TGTGCCACCAGCAGGGGGGCTACAGGAGCTAGTTATAGCAATCAGCCCCAGCATTTT.

As to this clone: Distinct nucleotide sequences in the sample also encode this CDR3. CDR3 in DNA: TGTGCCAGCAGCGTAGCGCCGGGAAACACCATATATTTT. It is translated as CASSVAPGNTIYF. The V call is TRBV9, the J call TRBJ1-3; D gene ambiguous. Germline lookup yields CDR1 SGDLS and CDR2 YYNGEE. Trimming removed 0 bases from V and 4 bases from J, with 5 bases in between. This CDR3 spans 13 amino acids.

This clone has only a few counts. A junction boundary mismatches the germline segment, possibly from a read error. The chain carries TRBV3-1 (or the pseudogene TRBV3-2) and TRBJ2-5, with TRBD2 identical over 7 bases. Looked up from germline, CDR1 is LGHDT and CDR2 is YNNKEL (reference sequence). CDR3 size: 8 residues. The CDR3 loop reads CGGETQYF. In DNA form, the CDR3 reads TGCGGGGGGGAGACCCAGTACTTC.